The present TCR beta chain was sequenced within a study of blood T cell repertoires in COVID-19. At the level of the study: Material from acute and convalescent COVID-19 was sourced from the United States, Italy and Spain. PBMCs, B-cell-depleted T cells, or T cells provided the cDNA or gDNA that made up the material.

The CDR3 length is 13 residues. V dropped 6 bases and J dropped 6; count of bases not matched to a gene: 5. Authors' data handling: Counts of nucleated cells, estimated from reference gene primer amplification, were obtained. Sequencing was performed with immunoSEQ multiplex PCR; in TCRdb, only in-frame clones are kept and a portion is missing. The DNA was the basis for D and trimming; V, J and clone size are from that table. The sample includes 20,000 or so clones, over 75% seen only once; the top ten take about 3.2%. This TCR was recovered from a human donor in a cohort sampled during active COVID-19. The chain couples TRBV12-3 or TRBV12-4 to TRBJ2-7; TRBD1 agrees at 10 bases. Sequenced sample: peripheral blood. Here the CDR3 DNA reads TGTGCCAGCAGAAAGGACAGGGGGGTCGAGCAGTACTTC. Translated: CASRKDRGVEQYF.